This T cell receptor (beta chain) was sequenced in a study of blood T cell repertoires in COVID-19. Study information: COVID-19 samples collected from the United States, Italy and Spain covered acute and convalescent phases. The cDNA or gDNA used as material had been derived from T cells, B-cell-depleted T cells, or PBMCs.

Original processing notes: Amplified reference gene primers provided the basis for estimating nucleated cell counts. Using immunoSEQ multiplex PCR, the repertoire was profiled, and TCRdb retains in-frame clones only, with some absent. V, J and clone size reflect that table, while D and trimming were determined from the DNA. The sample includes several thousand clones, approximately 86% seen only once; the top ten take approximately 7%. The CDR3 sequence is 17 residues long. Germline loops: CDR1 SEHNR, CDR2 FQNEAQ (reference sequence). V dropped 7 bases and J dropped 5 bases, with 25 bases sitting between them.

Input material: peripheral blood. The clonotype was recovered from a woman between 50 and 59 years old with active or convalescent COVID-19. The chain is built from TRBV7-9 and TRBJ2-3; D might be TRBD2 (7 bases). The CDR3 spells CASTSAATGGAKDTQYF. In nucleotides, the CDR3 is TGTGCCAGCACCTCGGCGGCGACGGGGGGCGCGAAAGATACGCAGTATTTT. The variable domain in full, completed from reference TRBV7-9 and TRBJ2-3, reads DTGVSQNPRHKITKRGQNVTFRCDPISEHNRLYWYRQTLGQGPEFLTYFQNEAQLEKSRLLSDRFSAERPKGSFSTLEIQRTEQGDSAMYLCASTSAATGGAKDTQYFGPGTRLTVL.